A single sample gave rise to the 26 T cell receptor beta chains below, sequenced in a study of T cell responses to AZD1222 COVID-19 vaccine. Some clones are missing from TCRdb's copy, which holds only in-frame ones; the method was immunoSEQ multiplex PCR. The sample comprises over 130,000 clones, roughly 92% of which are singletons, and 1.3% rests with the top ten. The sample in question was peripheral blood, obtained on day 0 of AZD1222 vaccination. The receptors come from an adult in good health.

The chain couples TRBV7-9 to TRBJ2-3; TRBD2 matches 8 bases. V lost 11 bases, J lost 0 bases, and 4 bases stayed unmatched. This CDR3 region has 13 residues. The germline gives CDR1 SEHNR, CDR2 FQNEAQ (reference sequence). CDR3 sequence: CAAGGPSTDTQYF. As DNA, the CDR3 is TGTGCCGCGGGGGGCCCCAGCACAGATACGCAGTATTTT.

The rearrangement joins TRBV4-1 to TRBJ1-1; D is uncertain. The CDR3 covers 14 residues. Trimming removed 1 base from V and 0 bases from J, with 6 bases in between. Per the germline V gene, CDR1 is MGHRA and CDR2 is YSYEKL. The CDR3 sequence: CASSQGIMNTEAFF. CDR3 sequence (DNA): TGCGCCAGCAGCCAAGGTATCATGAACACTGAAGCTTTCTTT.

To note about this clone: The sample has other DNA sequences that encode this CDR3 too. The chain's CDR3 is CASSLAGSYGYTF. CDR3 DNA sequence: TGTGCCAGCTCCCTGGCGGGGTCTTATGGCTACACCTTC. The rearrangement uses TRBV7-9 and TRBJ1-2; no definite D call. In germline, CDR1 is SEHNR, CDR2 FQNEAQ (reference sequence). Trimming shortened V by 8 bases and J by 5 bases, and 15 bases separated the two germline ends. The CDR3 runs to 13 residues.

The rearrangement uses TRBV4-1 and TRBJ1-5; D not resolved. Between the trimmed V and J ends, which lost 0 bases and 6 bases, there was a span of 9 bases. Germline V gene lookup returns CDR1 MGHRA and CDR2 YSYEKL. The CDR3 runs to 14 residues. CDR3 in amino acids: CASSQDWSLQPQHF. CDR3 DNA sequence: TGCGCCAGCAGCCAAGATTGGTCCCTTCAGCCCCAGCATTTT.

This CDR3 reads CASSWTGGQPQHF. The CDR3 DNA reads TGTGCCAGCAGTTGGACAGGGGGTCAGCCCCAGCATTTT. This sequence joins TRBV6-2 or TRBV6-3 and TRBJ1-5, with 10 bases lining up with TRBD1. This CDR3 is 13 amino acids long. In germline, CDR1 is MNHEY, CDR2 SVGEGT. V shed 4 bases, J shed 6 bases, and the junction held 0 bases outside the gene matches.

This sequence joins TRBV15 and TRBJ1-1, with 7 bases matching TRBD1. J gave up 11 bases and V 0 bases, and 12 bases lay outside the gene matches. The germline CDR1 and CDR2 sequences are LNHNV and YYDKDF (reference sequence). The CDR3 covers 15 residues. DNA of the CDR3: TGTGCCACCAGCAGAGAGGAGGGGGACAGTTCGACGGCTTTCTTT. Residues: CATSREEGDSSTAFF. Complete variable domain (other parts from reference TRBV15 and TRBJ1-1): DAMVIQNPRYQVTQFGKPVTLSCSQTLNHNVMYWYQQKSSQAPKLLFHYYDKDFNNEADTPDNFQSRRPNTSFCFLDIRSPGLGDTAMYLCATSREEGDSSTAFFGQGTRLTVV.

CDR3: CASSDWGNTIYF. The CDR3 DNA reads TGTGCCAGCAGTGATTGGGGAAACACCATATATTTT. V and J are TRBV7-6 and TRBJ1-3; D unresolved. The CDR3 contains 12 residues. Trimming stripped 6 bases from V and 4 bases from J, with 7 bases between. Germline V gene data show CDR1 as SGHVS and CDR2 as FNYEAQ.

This chain uses TRBV19 with TRBJ1-2; unclear D gene. The CDR3 totals 13 residues. Per the germline V gene, CDR1 is LNHDA and CDR2 is SQIVND (reference sequence). Trimming removed 3 bases at V and 3 bases at J, with 8 bases between. The CDR3 here is CASSMVLDYGYTF. CDR3 nucleotide sequence: TGTGCCAGTAGTATGGTTTTGGACTATGGCTACACCTTC. The full variable domain, its missing parts supplied by reference TRBV19 and TRBJ1-2, is DGGITQSPKYLFRKEGQNVTLSCEQNLNHDAMYWYRQDPGQGLRLIYYSQIVNDFQKGDIAEGYSVSREKKESFPLTVTSAQKNPTAFYLCASSMVLDYGYTFGSGTRLTVV.

This rearrangement joins TRBV7-9 to TRBJ1-1, with unresolved D. CDR1 and CDR2 (germline): SEHNR, FQNEAQ (reference sequence). V lost 1 base and J lost 0, with 0 bases in between. The CDR3 has 12 residues. For the CDR3, the DNA is TGTGCCAGCAGCTTAGTGAACACTGAAGCTTTCTTT. Its protein is CASSLVNTEAFF.

The chain employs TRBV5-6 and TRBJ2-7, with D possibly being TRBD1 (5 bases). The CDR3 has 14 amino acids. V was cut by 2 bases and J by 1 base, with 10 bases left in between. In germline, CDR1 is SGHDT, CDR2 YYEEEE. CDR3 protein: CASSLGVGSYEQYV. In DNA, the CDR3 is TGTGCCAGCAGCTTAGGGGTGGGGTCCTACGAGCAGTACGTC.

The chain employs TRBV6-1 and TRBJ2-2, with 9 bases that match TRBD1. Germline CDR1 reads MNHNS; CDR2 reads SASEGT. The CDR3 runs 16 residues. V trimming: 1 base; J trimming: 6 bases; junction bases outside the gene matches: 6. In DNA form, the CDR3 reads TGTGCCAGCAGTGAAGGTGACAGGGGGGTCGCCGGGGAGCTGTTTTTT. It codes for CASSEGDRGVAGELFF.

V gene TRBV11-3 combines with J gene TRBJ2-3, with D unclear. With 1 base removed from V and 0 bases from J, the gap between germline ends came to 5 bases. The CDR3 has 14 residues. Germline loops: CDR1 SGHNT, CDR2 YENEEA. The CDR3 protein is CASSLARSTDTQYF. CDR3 DNA sequence: TGTGCCAGCAGCTTAGCACGTAGCACAGATACGCAGTATTTT.

J is TRBJ1-1 and V is TRBV5-1; 9 bases map to TRBD1. Germline V lookup: CDR1 SGHRS, CDR2 YFSETQ. The CDR3 covers 13 residues. V shed 5 bases, J shed 7 bases, and the junction held 6 bases outside the gene matches. The CDR3 DNA reads as TGCGCCAGCAGTTCCCGGGACAGGGATGAAGCTTTCTTT. It is translated as CASSSRDRDEAFF.

This chain uses TRBV28 with TRBJ1-3; D gene ambiguous. The V end was cut by 4 bases, the J end by 7 bases, with 11 bases between. Germline CDR1 reads MDHEN; CDR2 reads SYDVKM. The CDR3 runs to 13 residues. The CDR3 DNA reads as TGTGCCAGCAGTTCTTTGCGGGCGAACACCATATATTTT. This gives the protein CASSSLRANTIYF.

This chain connects TRBV4-1 to TRBJ1-5; perhaps TRBD1 as D (6 bases). With 0 bases removed from V and 6 bases from J, the gap between germline ends came to 12 bases. The CDR3 is 15 amino acids. Germline V lookup: CDR1 MGHRA, CDR2 YSYEKL. Here the CDR3 DNA reads TGCGCCAGCAGCCAAGATGACAGGCTCATTCAGCCCCAGCATTTT. This gives the protein CASSQDDRLIQPQHF.

This chain connects TRBV3-1 (or the pseudogene TRBV3-2) to TRBJ2-5; 8 bases align to TRBD1. J gave up 4 bases and V 6 bases, and 4 bases lay outside the gene matches. The CDR3 length is 13 residues. Germline V gene data show CDR1 as LGHDT and CDR2 as YNNKEL (reference sequence). As DNA, the CDR3 is TGTGCCAGCAGAGGACAGGGAGGAGAGACCCAGTACTTC. Amino acid sequence: CASRGQGGETQYF.

In its sample, this clone was seen once. The V call is TRBV11-2, the J call TRBJ1-1, with D perhaps matching TRBD1 (6 bases). V lost 5 bases, J lost 1 base, and 14 bases lay in between. The germline CDR1 and CDR2 sequences are SGHAT and FQNNGV. This CDR3 has 15 amino acids. The CDR3 loop reads CASSHQTGWNTEAFF. The DNA of the CDR3 is TGTGCCAGCAGCCATCAGACAGGATGGAACACTGAAGCTTTCTTT.

J is TRBJ2-1 and V is TRBV29-1; TRBD2 aligns across 7 bases. Germline values: CDR1 SQVTM, CDR2 ANQGSEA. This CDR3 is built from 14 residues. With 4 bases clipped from V and 7 bases from J, the junction kept 10 bases outside the gene matches. CDR3 coding DNA: TGCAGCGTTGCCAAGGCTAGCGGACTGAATGAGCAGTTCTTC. Amino acid sequence: CSVAKASGLNEQFF.

V usage is TRBV9 and J usage is TRBJ2-3; D gene ambiguous. Looked up from germline, CDR1 is SGDLS and CDR2 is YYNGEE. The CDR3 length is 16 residues. V was clipped by 7 bases and J by 2 bases, with 20 bases between them. This CDR3 reads CASGGEPPKNTDTQYF. CDR3 DNA: TGTGCCAGCGGTGGCGAGCCCCCCAAGAACACAGATACGCAGTATTTT. Using reference TRBV9 and TRBJ2-3 for the parts outside the CDR3, the full variable domain is DSGVTQTPKHLITATGQRVTLRCSPRSGDLSVYWYQQSLDQGLQFLIQYYNGEERAKGNILERFSAQQFPDLHSELNLSSLELGDSALYFCASGGEPPKNTDTQYFGPGTRLTVL.

This clone is a singleton in its sample. The rearrangement links TRBV5-5 to TRBJ2-5; D unresolved. The CDR3 has 14 residues. Germline V gene data show CDR1 as SGHKS and CDR2 as YYEKEE (reference sequence). Trimming left V 5 bases short and J 3 bases short, with 14 bases between. The CDR3 loop is CASRIDPGKETQYF. The CDR3 DNA reads as TGTGCCAGCAGAATCGACCCAGGAAAAGAGACCCAGTACTTC.

The chain combines TRBV16 with TRBJ2-5; 7 positions agree with TRBD2. Germline CDR1 and CDR2: KGHSY and FQNENV. The trim removed 0 bases at V and 1 base at J, leaving 5 bases unmatched. The CDR3 runs to 16 residues. CDR3 nucleotides: TGTGCCAGCAGCCAATCTATTGGGACTACCCAAGAGACCCAGTACTTC. Translated, it gives CASSQSIGTTQETQYF.

The chain carries TRBV6-5 and TRBJ1-1; no clear D gene. Per the germline V gene, CDR1 is MNHEY and CDR2 is SVGAGI. V was pared by 8 bases and J by 2 bases, with 12 bases between. This CDR3 is built from 13 residues. This CDR3 is CASLRPSNTEAFF. DNA of the CDR3: TGTGCCAGCCTCCGGCCCTCTAACACTGAAGCTTTCTTT.

This rearrangement joins TRBV24-1 to TRBJ2-5; 9 bases are shared with TRBD1. This CDR3 has 17 amino acids. From germline, CDR1 is KGHDR and CDR2 SFDVKD. J was trimmed by 0 bases and V by 3 bases; bases with no gene match: 7. Here the CDR3 reads CATSDNSGTGYQETQYF. In DNA form, the CDR3 reads TGTGCCACCAGTGATAACTCCGGGACAGGGTACCAAGAGACCCAGTACTTC.

CDR3 nucleotides: TGTGCCAGCAGTTTCAACCGTTTCGGCGAGCAGTACGTC. Translation: CASSFNRFGEQYV. The chain recombines TRBV6-5 with TRBJ2-7; no clear D gene. The germline V and J ends were trimmed by 4 bases and 6 bases, with 13 bases remaining between them. The CDR3 is 13 amino acids. The germline V gene has CDR1 MNHEY and CDR2 SVGAGI.

This clone was seen only once. The V gene is TRBV19, the J gene TRBJ2-2; the D gene is possibly TRBD2 (6 bases). V was trimmed by 5 bases and J by 7 bases, leaving 11 bases between them. Germline V gives CDR1 LNHDA, CDR2 SQIVND (reference sequence). The CDR3 is 13 amino acids. The DNA for the CDR3 is TGTGCCAGTAGTCCCGGGGGTTTCGGGGAGCTGTTTTTT. It yields the protein CASSPGGFGELFF.

The chain has TRBV11-2 and TRBJ1-6, with 7 bases matching TRBD1. The V segment lost 5 bases and the J segment 7 bases; nucleotides outside the gene matches: 8. Per the germline V gene, CDR1 is SGHAT and CDR2 is FQNNGV. The CDR3 is 15 residues long. This CDR3 is CASSLDRAGNSPLHF. The CDR3 nucleotides read TGTGCCAGCAGCCTTGACAGGGCCGGGAATTCACCCCTCCACTTT.